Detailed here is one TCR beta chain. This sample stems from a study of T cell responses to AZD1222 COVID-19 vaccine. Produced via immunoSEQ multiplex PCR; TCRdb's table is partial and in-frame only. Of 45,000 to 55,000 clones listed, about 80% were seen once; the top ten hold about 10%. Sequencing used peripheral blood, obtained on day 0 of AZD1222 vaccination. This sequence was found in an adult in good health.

The CDR3 reads CASSLIQGASNSPLHF. CDR3 in DNA: TGTGCCAGCAGTTTGATCCAGGGGGCCAGTAATTCACCCCTCCACTTT. The chain employs TRBV28 and TRBJ1-6; 8 nucleotides agree with TRBD1. Germline V gives CDR1 MDHEN, CDR2 SYDVKM. V gave up 3 bases and J gave up 6 bases; unmatched junction bases: 7. The length of the CDR3 is 16 residues.